This entry lists 13 T cell receptor beta chains sequenced from one sample in a study of radiation and T cells in renal cell carcinoma. Described time point: baseline pretreatment blood. Treatment denoted: 15 Gy SBRT to primary tumor, nephrectomy 4 weeks later. TCRdb's copy holds only in-frame clones and misses some; the assay was immunoSEQ multiplex PCR. Here the sample spans 120,000 to 150,000 clones, roughly nine tenths being singletons. The sample consisted of blood, taken from a patient whose treatment included radiotherapy and nephrectomy. The receptor source for this set is a woman between 65 and 79 years old with renal cell carcinoma.

CDR3 sequence: CASSRTGRGNTIYF. In DNA form, the CDR3 reads TGTGCCAGCAGCCGGACAGGACGTGGAAACACCATATATTTT. This chain joins TRBV7-8 and TRBJ1-3; 7 bases align to TRBD1. With V trimmed by 5 bases and J by 3 bases, 4 bases remained unmatched. The CDR3 is made up of 14 amino acids. Germline-derived CDR1 and CDR2 are SGHVS and FQNEAQ.

This sequence joins TRBV7-2 and TRBJ2-2, with D unresolved. V was pared by 1 base and J by 0 bases, with 12 bases between. The CDR3 spans 17 residues. Germline V gene lookup returns CDR1 SGHTA and CDR2 FQGNSA. CDR3 bases: TGTGCCAGCAGCTTAGTAGGCAGCGTAACGAACACCGGGGAGCTGTTTTTT. As protein: CASSLVGSVTNTGELFF. The entire variable domain, with the rest obtained from reference TRBV7-2 and TRBJ2-2, is as follows: GAGVSQSPSNKVTEKGKDVELRCDPISGHTALYWYRQSLGQGLEFLIYFQGNSAPDKSGLPSDRFSAERTGGSVSTLTIQRTQQEDSAVYLCASSLVGSVTNTGELFFGEGSRLTVL.

J is TRBJ2-7 and V is TRBV13; 9 nucleotides align to TRBD1. This CDR3 has 13 residues. Germline V gene lookup returns CDR1 PRHDT and CDR2 FYEKMQ (reference sequence). V gave up 4 bases and J gave up 7 bases; unmatched junction bases: 5. The CDR3 spells CASSWDREDEQYF. Written as DNA, the CDR3 is TGTGCCAGCAGCTGGGACAGGGAGGATGAGCAGTACTTC.

This sequence joins TRBV7-9 and TRBJ2-7; D is tentatively TRBD1 or TRBD2 (5 bases each). Looked up from germline, CDR1 is SEHNR and CDR2 is FQNEAQ (reference sequence). V was cut by 2 bases and J by 5 bases, with 7 bases left in between. This CDR3 is 12 amino acids long. CDR3 DNA: TGTGCCAGCAGCTTAACGGGGCACGAGCAGTACTTC. It translates to CASSLTGHEQYF.

This chain joins TRBV2 and TRBJ2-5; D might be TRBD1 (5 bases). The CDR3 totals 15 residues. Trimming took 3 bases from V and 4 from J, leaving 15 bases between them. The V gene's germline CDR1 is SNHLY and CDR2 FYNNEI. The CDR3 sequence: CASSEQQGVRETQYF. As DNA, the CDR3 is TGTGCCAGCAGTGAGCAGCAGGGTGTACGAGAGACCCAGTACTTC.

The rearrangement uses TRBV18 and TRBJ1-5; 9 bases align to TRBD1. The CDR3 consists of 16 residues. Germline CDR1 reads KGHSH; CDR2 reads LQKENI. J gave up 6 bases and V 4 bases, and 10 bases lay outside the gene matches. CDR3: CASSLSGTGYGQPQHF. DNA of the CDR3: TGTGCCAGCTCACTATCCGGGACAGGGTACGGTCAGCCCCAGCATTTT.

The chain is built from TRBV6-6 and TRBJ1-2; unclear D gene. Deletions cut 2 bases from V and 3 bases from J, with 10 bases between. CDR1 MNHNY and CDR2 SVGAGI come from the germline V gene (reference sequence). The CDR3 contains 14 residues. DNA for the CDR3: TGTGCCAGCAGTTACCGGCAGAAGGACTATGGCTACACCTTC. This codes for CASSYRQKDYGYTF.

The chain uses TRBV7-2 and TRBJ1-1; tentative D call: TRBD1 (6 bases). The germline V gene has CDR1 SGHTA and CDR2 FQGNSA. V was shortened by 5 bases and J by 1 base, with 14 bases between the two germline ends. The CDR3 is made up of 15 amino acids. CDR3 sequence: CASSHRTARNTEAFF. The DNA for the CDR3 is TGTGCCAGCAGCCATCGGACAGCAAGGAACACTGAAGCTTTCTTT.

The genes are TRBV27 and TRBJ1-1; 10 bases agree with TRBD1. The CDR3 is made up of 15 amino acids. Germline V lookup: CDR1 MNHEY, CDR2 SMNVEV (reference sequence). After removal of 8 bases from V and 3 bases from J, the junction contained 9 bases not matched to a gene. CDR3 sequence: CASGKKTGGYTEAFF. The CDR3 region has the DNA TGTGCCAGCGGGAAGAAGACAGGGGGCTACACTGAAGCTTTCTTT.

This clone was observed a few times. The chain links TRBV18 to TRBJ1-5; TRBD1 aligns across 7 bases. The V and J ends lost 4 bases and 3 bases, in that order; junction bases with no gene match: 6. This CDR3 spans 15 amino acids. Germline CDR1 and CDR2: KGHSH and LQKENI. CDR3 nucleotide sequence: TGTGCCAGCTCACTTGGACAGGCCAACAATCAGCCCCAGCATTTT. Protein: CASSLGQANNQPQHF.

The rearrangement links TRBV6-5 to TRBJ1-2, with D uncertain. This CDR3 spans 11 amino acids. Germline-derived CDR1 and CDR2 are MNHEY and SVGAGI. Trimming took 8 bases from V and 6 from J, leaving 10 bases between them. The CDR3: CASVGNNGYTF. CDR3 bases: TGTGCCAGCGTGGGTAATAATGGCTACACCTTC.

The chain couples TRBV5-1 to TRBJ1-2, with no clear D. Looked up from germline, CDR1 is SGHRS and CDR2 is YFSETQ. The CDR3 runs 13 residues. V lost 0 bases and J lost 8, with 11 bases in between. The CDR3: CASSLATDWGYTF. The CDR3 DNA reads as TGCGCCAGCAGCTTGGCCACGGATTGGGGCTACACCTTC.

The chain has TRBV6-1 and TRBJ2-5; weak D call: TRBD2 (7 bases). The CDR3 is 15 amino acids. Trimming pared 4 bases from V and 7 bases from J, leaving 19 bases between. Germline V gene sequence: CDR1 MNHNS, CDR2 SASEGT. The CDR3 spells CASSGPDSRGGTQYF. The CDR3 DNA sequence: TGTGCCAGCAGTGGACCAGATTCTAGGGGGGGGACCCAGTACTTC.